The entry below gives a single T cell receptor (beta chain) sequence along with its context. Its matching antigen is unknown. At one end, the junction sequence differs from germline, possibly due to a read error. This was the immunoSEQ v3 assay. Libraries were sequenced to around 2 million read pairs (survey) or roughly 4.5-6.5 million (deep). The data were produced by immunoSEQ multiplex PCR, yet TCRdb's version contains in-frame clones alone and is incomplete. The sample records more than 55,000 clones, roughly 77% being singletons. This sample was taken from a study of TIL therapy for anti-PD-1-resistant metastatic lung cancer. Overall study: Median tumor PD-L1 proportion score was approximately 6.3%. Tumors carried a median 1.5 non-synonymous mutations per megabase.

Whole-study results and caveats: The cohort had more treatment-naive, never-smoker and oncogene-addicted patients than typical.

The time point here: pre-treatment sample, taken before nivolumab and TIL therapy. The germline V gene has CDR1 DFQATT and CDR2 SNEGSKA (reference sequence). The CDR3 runs to 9 residues. This clonotype was sampled from a person aged 25 to 85 with non-small cell lung cancer. The specimen comprised blood, sampled at baseline. V gene TRBV20-1 combines with J gene TRBJ1-2; D is undetermined. CDR3 coding DNA: TGCAGCACTAAGTATGGCTACACCTTC. Encoded protein: CSTKYGYTF.